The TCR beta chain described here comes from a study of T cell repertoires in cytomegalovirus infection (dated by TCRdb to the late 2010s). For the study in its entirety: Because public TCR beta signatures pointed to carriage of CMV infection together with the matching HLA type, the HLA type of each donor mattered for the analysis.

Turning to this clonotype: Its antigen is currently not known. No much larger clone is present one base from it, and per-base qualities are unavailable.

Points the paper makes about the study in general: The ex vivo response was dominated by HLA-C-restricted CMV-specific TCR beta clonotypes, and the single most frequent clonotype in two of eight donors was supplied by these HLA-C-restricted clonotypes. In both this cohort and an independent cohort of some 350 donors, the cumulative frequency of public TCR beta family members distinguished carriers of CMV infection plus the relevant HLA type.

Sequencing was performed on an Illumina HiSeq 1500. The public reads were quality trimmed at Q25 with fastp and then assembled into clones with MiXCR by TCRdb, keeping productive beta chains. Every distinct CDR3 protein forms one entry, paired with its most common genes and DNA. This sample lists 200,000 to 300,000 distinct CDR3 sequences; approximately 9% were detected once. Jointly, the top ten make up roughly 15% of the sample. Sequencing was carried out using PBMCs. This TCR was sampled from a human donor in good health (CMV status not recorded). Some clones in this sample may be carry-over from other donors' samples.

The CDR3 protein: CSARGQGIEQYF. The base sequence is TGCAGTGCTAGAGGTCAGGGAATCGAGCAGTACTTC. This chain is built from TRBV20-1 and TRBJ2-7, with a weak D call of TRBD1 (5 bases match). CDR1 and CDR2 (DFQATT, SNEGSKA) derive from the germline V gene (reference sequence). Cut back by 1 base and 6 bases, the V and J ends lie 10 bases apart. From the cysteine up to the phenylalanine, the CDR3 has a length of 12 residues. Just the 36-base CDR3 DNA is kept, in frame starting at base 1.